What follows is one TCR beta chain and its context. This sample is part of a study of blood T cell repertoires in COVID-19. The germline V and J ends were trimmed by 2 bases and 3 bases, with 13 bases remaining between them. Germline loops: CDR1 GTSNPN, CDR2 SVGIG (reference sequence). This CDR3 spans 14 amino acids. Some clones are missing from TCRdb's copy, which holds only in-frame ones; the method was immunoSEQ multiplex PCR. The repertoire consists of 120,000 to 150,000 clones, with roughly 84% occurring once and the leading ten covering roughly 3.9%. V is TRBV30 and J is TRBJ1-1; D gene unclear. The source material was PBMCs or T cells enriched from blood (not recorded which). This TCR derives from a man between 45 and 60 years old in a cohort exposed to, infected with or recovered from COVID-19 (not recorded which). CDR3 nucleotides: TGTGCCTGGAGTTTGGCGACCGGGGACACTGAAGCTTTCTTT. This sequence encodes CAWSLATGDTEAFF.